The rows below give T cell receptor beta chains drawn from one sample of a study of beta chain features in type 1 diabetes. Profiling relied on immunoSEQ multiplex PCR, and the TCRdb table lists in-frame clones only, not all of them. Of roughly 250,000 clones listed, over 9.5% were seen once; the top ten hold 0.03% to 0.04%. The sample taken for sequencing was naive CD4+ T cells from blood. The receptors derive from a woman younger than 35 in good health. Each CDR3 is given with its conserved first and last residue. Each record gives: clone size, D gene, J gene, CDR3 length, V gene, CDR3 DNA, CDR3 protein. A D gene is named only where the DNA matches it firmly. Rows may omit the clone size; those that give it use once, few, many or a size class.

abundance: few; d_gene: NA; j_gene: TRBJ1-1; len: 13; v_gene: TRBV30; CDR3nt: TGTGCCCAGGACTCGAGGCAAGGCACTGAAGCTTTCTTT; CDR3aa: CAQDSRQGTEAFF
abundance: few; d_gene: TRBD2; j_gene: TRBJ2-7; len: 14; v_gene: TRBV30; CDR3nt: TGTGCCTGGAGTACGGGAGGGGGGCGCGGCGAGCAGTACTTC; CDR3aa: CAWSTGGGRGEQYF
abundance: NA; d_gene: NA; j_gene: TRBJ2-1; len: 15; v_gene: TRBV30; CDR3nt: TGTGCCTGGAGTGTAAGGAGGGAGAGGTACAATGAGCAGTTCTTC; CDR3aa: CAWSVRRERYNEQFF
abundance: NA; d_gene: TRBD2; j_gene: TRBJ2-1; len: 16; v_gene: TRBV19; CDR3nt: TGTGCCAGTAGTACCCTTAGTAGCGGGGGATCAGGTGAGCAGTTCTTC; CDR3aa: CASSTLSSGGSGEQFF
abundance: NA; d_gene: TRBD1; j_gene: TRBJ2-5; len: 17; v_gene: TRBV7-2; CDR3nt: TGTGCCAGCAGCTTAGTTTCAGCTCCTCGGACAGGGGAGACCCAGTACTTC; CDR3aa: CASSLVSAPRTGETQYF
abundance: few; d_gene: NA; j_gene: TRBJ1-4; len: 16; v_gene: TRBV7-9; CDR3nt: TGTGCCAGCAGCCCCAGGGCGGATGCAACTAATGAAAAACTGTTTTTT; CDR3aa: CASSPRADATNEKLFF
abundance: NA; d_gene: TRBD1; j_gene: TRBJ2-7; len: 14; v_gene: TRBV6-1; CDR3nt: TGTGCCAGCACTAAGGGACAGAGCTCCTACGAGCAGTACTTC; CDR3aa: CASTKGQSSYEQYF
abundance: few; d_gene: NA; j_gene: TRBJ1-2; len: 13; v_gene: TRBV13; CDR3nt: TGTGCCAGCAGCTCCACCGACACATATGGCTACACCTTC; CDR3aa: CASSSTDTYGYTF
abundance: NA; d_gene: TRBD2; j_gene: TRBJ2-3; len: 17; v_gene: TRBV7-2; CDR3nt: TGTGCCAGCAGCTTAGCTGGGACTAGCGGGAGCACAGATACGCAGTATTTT; CDR3aa: CASSLAGTSGSTDTQYF
abundance: NA; d_gene: NA; j_gene: TRBJ2-1; len: 15; v_gene: TRBV6-5; CDR3nt: TGTGCCAGCAGTTGGGGGGACGGGAGTTACAATGAGCAGTTCTTC; CDR3aa: CASSWGDGSYNEQFF
abundance: few; d_gene: NA; j_gene: TRBJ1-2; len: 16; v_gene: TRBV7-2; CDR3nt: TGTGCCAGCAGCTTATCTTTCCTAGGGCAGGGGTATGGCTACACCTTC; CDR3aa: CASSLSFLGQGYGYTF
abundance: NA; d_gene: NA; j_gene: TRBJ1-2; len: 14; v_gene: TRBV29-1; CDR3nt: TGCAGCGTTGAAGATCGGAAGGCCTCGGGTGGCTACACCTTC; CDR3aa: CSVEDRKASGGYTF
abundance: NA; d_gene: TRBD1; j_gene: TRBJ1-2; len: 14; v_gene: TRBV29-1; CDR3nt: TGCAGCGCCGCCCGGGACAGTGCGAACTATGGCTACACCTTC; CDR3aa: CSAARDSANYGYTF
abundance: NA; d_gene: NA; j_gene: TRBJ2-3; len: 15; v_gene: TRBV5-1; CDR3nt: TGCGCCAGCAGCGTAGCAGGGAAATGGGGAGATACGCAGTATTTT; CDR3aa: CASSVAGKWGDTQYF
abundance: NA; d_gene: NA; j_gene: TRBJ2-1; len: 15; v_gene: TRBV9; CDR3nt: TGTGCCAGCAGCGTAGACGGGATCGGCTACAATGAGCAGTTCTTC; CDR3aa: CASSVDGIGYNEQFF
abundance: few; d_gene: NA; j_gene: TRBJ1-2; len: 13; v_gene: TRBV29-1; CDR3nt: TGCAGCGCCTACACCGGGGCTAACTATGGCTACACCTTC; CDR3aa: CSAYTGANYGYTF
abundance: few; d_gene: TRBD1; j_gene: TRBJ1-2; len: 11; v_gene: TRBV20-1; CDR3nt: TGCAGTGCTAGCACAGGGGGGGGCTACACCTTC; CDR3aa: CSASTGGGYTF
abundance: few; d_gene: NA; j_gene: TRBJ2-7; len: 16; v_gene: TRBV5-1; CDR3nt: TGCGCCAGCAGCTTGGCTGAGGGAACCGCTTCCTACGAGCAGTACTTC; CDR3aa: CASSLAEGTASYEQYF
abundance: few; d_gene: TRBD1; j_gene: TRBJ1-1; len: 14; v_gene: TRBV7-9; CDR3nt: TGTGCCAGCAGGACAGGGGGCATGAACACTGAAGCTTTCTTT; CDR3aa: CASRTGGMNTEAFF
abundance: few; d_gene: TRBD1; j_gene: TRBJ2-2; len: 15; v_gene: TRBV7-3; CDR3nt: TGTGCCAGCAGCTTTAGGACAGGGGGAACCGGGGAGCTGTTTTTT; CDR3aa: CASSFRTGGTGELFF
abundance: few; d_gene: TRBD1; j_gene: TRBJ2-3; len: 16; v_gene: TRBV5-1; CDR3nt: TGCGCCAGCAGCCCCTGGGGTTCAGGGGGCGCAGATACGCAGTATTTT; CDR3aa: CASSPWGSGGADTQYF
abundance: NA; d_gene: TRBD2; j_gene: TRBJ2-5; len: 13; v_gene: TRBV2; CDR3nt: TGTGCCAGCAGCGGGAGGGCCCAAGAGACCCAGTACTTC; CDR3aa: CASSGRAQETQYF
abundance: few; d_gene: NA; j_gene: TRBJ2-7; len: 15; v_gene: TRBV29-1; CDR3nt: TGCAGCGTGGCTTTATTCGGAGGTAATCTCTACGAGCAGTACTTC; CDR3aa: CSVALFGGNLYEQYF
abundance: few; d_gene: NA; j_gene: TRBJ1-2; len: 11; v_gene: TRBV29-1; CDR3nt: TGCAGCGTAACGCAGGACTATGGCTACACCTTC; CDR3aa: CSVTQDYGYTF
abundance: NA; d_gene: NA; j_gene: TRBJ1-5; len: 14; v_gene: TRBV4-1; CDR3nt: TGCGCCAGCAGCCAGGAGGCCCGTAATCAGCCCCAGCATTTT; CDR3aa: CASSQEARNQPQHF
abundance: NA; d_gene: TRBD2; j_gene: TRBJ2-5; len: 16; v_gene: TRBV5-1; CDR3nt: TGCGCCAGCAGCTTCGCTAGCGGGAGGGCCTTAGAGACCCAGTACTTC; CDR3aa: CASSFASGRALETQYF
abundance: few; d_gene: TRBD1; j_gene: TRBJ1-1; len: 15; v_gene: TRBV19; CDR3nt: TGTGCCAGTAGTCCCGTTACAGGGGGGAACACTGAAGCTTTCTTT; CDR3aa: CASSPVTGGNTEAFF
abundance: many; d_gene: TRBD2; j_gene: TRBJ2-5; len: 15; v_gene: TRBV4-2; CDR3nt: TGTGCCAGCAGCCAAGATTCACGGGGGGTGGAGACCCAGTACTTC; CDR3aa: CASSQDSRGVETQYF
abundance: few; d_gene: NA; j_gene: TRBJ1-1; len: 13; v_gene: TRBV15; CDR3nt: TGTGCCACCAGCAGAGAATACTATAGTGAAGCTTTCTTT; CDR3aa: CATSREYYSEAFF
abundance: few; d_gene: TRBD1; j_gene: TRBJ1-2; len: 11; v_gene: TRBV29-1; CDR3nt: TGCAGCGTTGGACAGGGGTTTGGCTACACCTTC; CDR3aa: CSVGQGFGYTF
abundance: few; d_gene: TRBD1; j_gene: TRBJ1-6; len: 13; v_gene: TRBV29-1; CDR3nt: TGCAGCGTCTCGACAGGGATTGATTCACCCCTCCACTTT; CDR3aa: CSVSTGIDSPLHF
abundance: NA; d_gene: NA; j_gene: TRBJ2-4; len: 14; v_gene: TRBV7-2; CDR3nt: TGTGCCAGCAGCCGACGGGAACCCAAAAACATTCAGTACTTC; CDR3aa: CASSRREPKNIQYF
abundance: NA; d_gene: TRBD2; j_gene: TRBJ2-3; len: 14; v_gene: TRBV18; CDR3nt: TGTGCCAGCTCAACAGGACTAGCAACAGATACGCAGTATTTT; CDR3aa: CASSTGLATDTQYF
abundance: few; d_gene: TRBD1; j_gene: TRBJ1-2; len: 16; v_gene: TRBV29-1; CDR3nt: TGCAGCGTTAGGGACAGCAGCTTGACTCCCCCCACGGGCTACACCTTC; CDR3aa: CSVRDSSLTPPTGYTF
abundance: NA; d_gene: TRBD1; j_gene: TRBJ1-1; len: 14; v_gene: TRBV6-1; CDR3nt: TGTGCCAGCAGTCGACAGGGGGGGAACACTGAAGCTTTCTTT; CDR3aa: CASSRQGGNTEAFF
abundance: few; d_gene: NA; j_gene: TRBJ2-2; len: 17; v_gene: TRBV11-2; CDR3nt: TGTGCCAGCAGCCTAAGTAGGGTAGCGCGACTTACCGGGGAGCTGTTTTTT; CDR3aa: CASSLSRVARLTGELFF
abundance: NA; d_gene: TRBD1; j_gene: TRBJ2-5; len: 14; v_gene: TRBV6-5; CDR3nt: TGTGCCAGCAGGGGGACAGCCGGGATTGGGACCCAGTACTTC; CDR3aa: CASRGTAGIGTQYF
abundance: NA; d_gene: NA; j_gene: TRBJ2-3; len: 13; v_gene: TRBV6-1; CDR3nt: TGTGCCAGCAGTACCCAGCGGATCGGTACGCAGTATTTT; CDR3aa: CASSTQRIGTQYF
abundance: few; d_gene: NA; j_gene: TRBJ1-1; len: 13; v_gene: TRBV7-3; CDR3nt: TGTGCCAGCAGCCAGGACAGGAACACTGAAGCTTTCTTT; CDR3aa: CASSQDRNTEAFF
abundance: few; d_gene: TRBD1; j_gene: TRBJ2-1; len: 14; v_gene: TRBV7-3; CDR3nt: TGTGCCAGCAGCTCGAGACAGGGTTTAAGTGAGCAGTTCTTC; CDR3aa: CASSSRQGLSEQFF
abundance: many; d_gene: NA; j_gene: TRBJ2-7; len: 11; v_gene: TRBV29-1; CDR3nt: TGCAGCGTTGAAGATCGGCAGGGGCAGTACTTC; CDR3aa: CSVEDRQGQYF
abundance: NA; d_gene: NA; j_gene: TRBJ2-2; len: 14; v_gene: TRBV5-1; CDR3nt: TGCGCCAGCAGCTTGGCTGGGAGTACCGGGGAGCTGTTTTTT; CDR3aa: CASSLAGSTGELFF
abundance: NA; d_gene: NA; j_gene: TRBJ2-1; len: 16; v_gene: TRBV9; CDR3nt: TGTGCCAGCAGCGAGACCTTGACAGTGGCGGTCAATGAGCAGTTCTTC; CDR3aa: CASSETLTVAVNEQFF
abundance: NA; d_gene: NA; j_gene: TRBJ1-3; len: 17; v_gene: TRBV19; CDR3nt: TGTGCCAGTAGTATCGAATCCGGGACAAGCTCTGGAAACACCATATATTTT; CDR3aa: CASSIESGTSSGNTIYF
abundance: NA; d_gene: TRBD1; j_gene: TRBJ2-5; len: 12; v_gene: TRBV29-1; CDR3nt: TGCAGCGTTGTGACAGGGGGAGAGACCCAGTACTTC; CDR3aa: CSVVTGGETQYF
abundance: NA; d_gene: TRBD2; j_gene: TRBJ2-2; len: 19; v_gene: TRBV29-1; CDR3nt: TGCAGCGCTGCATCTTTGGGGCTAGCGGGAGGGCCGAACACCGGGGAGCTGTTTTTT; CDR3aa: CSAASLGLAGGPNTGELFF
abundance: NA; d_gene: TRBD1; j_gene: TRBJ2-6; len: 19; v_gene: TRBV23-1; CDR3nt: TGCGCCAGCAGTCAATGTCAGGGACAGGGGAGCTCTGGGGCCAACGTCCTGACTTTC; CDR3aa: CASSQCQGQGSSGANVLTF
abundance: NA; d_gene: NA; j_gene: TRBJ1-3; len: 14; v_gene: TRBV14; CDR3nt: TGTGCCAGCAGCCAAGTTCCCAGGCCAAACACCATATATTTT; CDR3aa: CASSQVPRPNTIYF
abundance: few; d_gene: NA; j_gene: TRBJ2-7; len: 15; v_gene: TRBV5-1; CDR3nt: TGCGCCAGCAGCTTGGCCCTAACAGAAACCTACGAGCAGTACTTC; CDR3aa: CASSLALTETYEQYF
abundance: NA; d_gene: NA; j_gene: TRBJ2-7; len: 15; v_gene: TRBV28; CDR3nt: TGTGCCAGCAGTTTAGGGGCAGGGAATAGCTACGAGCAGTACTTC; CDR3aa: CASSLGAGNSYEQYF
abundance: few; d_gene: TRBD1; j_gene: TRBJ1-5; len: 18; v_gene: TRBV11-2; CDR3nt: TGTGCCAGCAGCTTAAGGGTTCCGGGACAGGGATTCAATCAGCCCCAGCATTTT; CDR3aa: CASSLRVPGQGFNQPQHF
abundance: many; d_gene: NA; j_gene: TRBJ2-1; len: 17; v_gene: TRBV23-1; CDR3nt: TGCGCCAGCAGTCGGATGGATAGCGGTCCCCCTGGGAATGAGCAGTTCTTC; CDR3aa: CASSRMDSGPPGNEQFF
abundance: few; d_gene: NA; j_gene: TRBJ1-1; len: 14; v_gene: TRBV29-1; CDR3nt: TGCAGCGTTGGGGGGGAGTTCATGAACACTGAAGCTTTCTTT; CDR3aa: CSVGGEFMNTEAFF
abundance: few; d_gene: NA; j_gene: TRBJ1-2; len: 16; v_gene: TRBV7-2; CDR3nt: TGTGCCAGCAGCGACCTCATTCCGGGATTCAACTCTGGCTACACCTTC; CDR3aa: CASSDLIPGFNSGYTF
abundance: few; d_gene: TRBD1; j_gene: TRBJ1-5; len: 14; v_gene: TRBV27; CDR3nt: TGTGCCATTACGAGACAGGGGCTGAATCAGCCCCAGCATTTT; CDR3aa: CAITRQGLNQPQHF
abundance: few; d_gene: NA; j_gene: TRBJ1-1; len: 14; v_gene: TRBV19; CDR3nt: TGTGCCAGTAGTATGGGAGGGATGAACACTGAAGCTTTCTTT; CDR3aa: CASSMGGMNTEAFF
abundance: few; d_gene: NA; j_gene: TRBJ1-1; len: 15; v_gene: TRBV19; CDR3nt: TGTGCCAGTTCCTGGGAGGGGGGGACGAACACTGAAGCTTTCTTT; CDR3aa: CASSWEGGTNTEAFF
abundance: NA; d_gene: TRBD1; j_gene: TRBJ1-1; len: 13; v_gene: TRBV29-1; CDR3nt: TGCAGCGTCCTGACAGGGACGAACACTGAAGCTTTCTTT; CDR3aa: CSVLTGTNTEAFF
abundance: NA; d_gene: NA; j_gene: TRBJ1-5; len: 15; v_gene: TRBV27; CDR3nt: TGTGCCAGCAGTTTATCAGCAGGGAAGGATCAGCCCCAGCATTTT; CDR3aa: CASSLSAGKDQPQHF